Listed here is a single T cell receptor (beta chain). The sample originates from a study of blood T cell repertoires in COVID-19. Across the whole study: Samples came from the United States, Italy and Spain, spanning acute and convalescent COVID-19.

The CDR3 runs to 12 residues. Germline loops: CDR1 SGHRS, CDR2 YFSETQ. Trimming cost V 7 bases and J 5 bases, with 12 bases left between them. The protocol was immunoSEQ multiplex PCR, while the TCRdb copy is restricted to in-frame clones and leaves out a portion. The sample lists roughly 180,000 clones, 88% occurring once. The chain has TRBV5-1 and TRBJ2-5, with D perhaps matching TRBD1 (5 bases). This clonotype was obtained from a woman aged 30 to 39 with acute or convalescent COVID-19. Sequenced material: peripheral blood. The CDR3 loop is CASGQGLETQYF. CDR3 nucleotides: TGCGCCAGCGGTCAGGGTCTGGAGACCCAGTACTTC.